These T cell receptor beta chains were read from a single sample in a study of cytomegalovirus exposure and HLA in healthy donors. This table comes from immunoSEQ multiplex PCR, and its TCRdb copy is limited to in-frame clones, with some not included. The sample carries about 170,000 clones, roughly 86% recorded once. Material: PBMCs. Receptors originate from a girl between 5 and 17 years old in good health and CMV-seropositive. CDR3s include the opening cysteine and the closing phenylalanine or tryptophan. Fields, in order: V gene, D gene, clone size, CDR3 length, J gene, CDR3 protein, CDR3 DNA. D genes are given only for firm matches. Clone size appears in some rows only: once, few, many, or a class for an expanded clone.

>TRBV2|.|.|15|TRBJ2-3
CASSRDSGGTDTQYF
TGTGCCAGCAGTCGGGACTCTGGGGGCACAGATACGCAGTATTTT
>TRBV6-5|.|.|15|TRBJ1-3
CASSPSVLSGNTIYF
TGTGCCAGCAGTCCGTCGGTCCTATCTGGAAACACCATATATTTT
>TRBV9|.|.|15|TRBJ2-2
CASSPLQGNTGELFF
TGTGCCAGCAGCCCGCTACAGGGGAACACCGGGGAGCTGTTTTTT
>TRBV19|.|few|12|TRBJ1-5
CASKHSNQPQHF
TGTGCCAGTAAACATAGCAATCAGCCCCAGCATTTT
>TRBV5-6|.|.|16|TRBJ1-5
CASSSAPGGLFQPQHF
TGTGCCAGCAGCTCGGCCCCGGGGGGCTTATTTCAGCCCCAGCATTTT
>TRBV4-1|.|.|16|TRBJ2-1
CASSQPDRASYNEQFF
TGCGCCAGCAGCCAACCCGACAGAGCCTCCTACAATGAGCAGTTCTTC
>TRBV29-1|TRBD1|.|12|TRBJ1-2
CSVVAGGGGYTF
TGCAGCGTTGTGGCAGGGGGAGGTGGCTACACCTTC
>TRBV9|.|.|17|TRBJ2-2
CASSRELPRVMPGELFF
TGTGCCAGCAGTAGGGAGCTACCCCGGGTAATGCCCGGGGAGCTGTTTTTT
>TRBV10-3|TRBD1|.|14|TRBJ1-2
CAISDQGGSYGYTF
TGTGCCATCAGTGATCAGGGGGGAAGCTATGGCTACACCTTC
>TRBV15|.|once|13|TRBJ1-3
CATSRYSGNTIYF
TGTGCCACCAGCCGCTACTCTGGAAACACCATATATTTT
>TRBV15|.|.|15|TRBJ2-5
CATSREYAGQETQYF
TGTGCCACCAGCAGAGAGTACGCGGGGCAAGAGACCCAGTACTTC
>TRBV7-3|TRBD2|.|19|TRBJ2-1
CASSRGGPTLGRSYNEQFF
TGTGCCAGCAGCCGGGGGGGCCCAACACTTGGACGCTCCTACAATGAGCAGTTCTTC
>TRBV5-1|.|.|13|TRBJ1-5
CASSLDGNQPQHF
TGCGCCAGCAGCTTGGACGGGAATCAGCCCCAGCATTTT
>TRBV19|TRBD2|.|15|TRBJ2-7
CASSMVAGGSYEQYF
TGTGCCAGTAGTATGGTAGCGGGGGGTTCCTACGAGCAGTACTTC
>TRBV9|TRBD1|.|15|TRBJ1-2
CASSVGTGGASGYTF
TGTGCCAGCAGCGTCGGGACAGGGGGCGCGAGCGGCTACACCTTC
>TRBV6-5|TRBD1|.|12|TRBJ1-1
CASRRTGGEAFF
TGTGCCAGCAGAAGAACAGGGGGCGAAGCTTTCTTT
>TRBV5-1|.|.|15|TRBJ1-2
CASSLGSQGLYGYTF
TGCGCCAGCAGCTTGGGGTCCCAGGGGCTCTATGGCTACACCTTC
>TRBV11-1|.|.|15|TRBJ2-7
CASSLNPQGNDEQYF
TGTGCCAGCAGCTTAAATCCACAGGGTAACGACGAGCAGTACTTC
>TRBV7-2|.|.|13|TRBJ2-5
CASSWIARETQYF
TGTGCCAGCAGCTGGATAGCGCGAGAGACCCAGTACTTC
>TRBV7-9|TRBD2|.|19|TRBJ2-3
CASSGPGTSGGAGTDTQYF
TGTGCCAGCAGCGGACCCGGGACTAGCGGGGGGGCCGGGACAGATACGCAGTATTTT
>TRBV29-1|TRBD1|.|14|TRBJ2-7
CSGSGQVISYEQYF
TGCAGCGGGTCCGGACAGGTAATCTCCTACGAGCAGTACTTC
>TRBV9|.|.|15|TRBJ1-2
CANSVAGDLNYGYTF
TGTGCCAACAGCGTAGCGGGGGATTTGAACTATGGCTACACCTTC
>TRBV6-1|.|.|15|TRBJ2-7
CASSEERLRLDEQYF
TGTGCCAGCAGTGAAGAGCGGCTAAGGCTGGACGAGCAGTACTTC
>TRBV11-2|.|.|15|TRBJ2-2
CASSLGTTNTGELFF
TGTGCCAGCAGCTTAGGGACTACGAACACCGGGGAGCTGTTTTTT
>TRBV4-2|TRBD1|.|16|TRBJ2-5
CASSQGDDRGGRTQYF
TGTGCCAGCAGCCAAGGGGACGACAGGGGAGGACGAACCCAGTACTTC
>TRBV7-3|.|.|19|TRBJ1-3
CASSSPRVRVGGWGNTIYF
TGTGCCAGCAGCTCCCCTCGGGTCAGGGTAGGTGGATGGGGAAACACCATATATTTT
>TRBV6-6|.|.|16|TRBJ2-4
CASSYFPTKAKNIQYF
TGTGCCAGCAGTTACTTTCCTACGAAGGCCAAAAACATTCAGTACTTC
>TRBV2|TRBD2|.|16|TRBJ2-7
CASRPGLAGGDYEQYF
TGTGCCAGCAGACCGGGACTAGCGGGGGGGGACTACGAGCAGTACTTC
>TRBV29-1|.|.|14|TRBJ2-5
CSVLVIAAQETQYF
TGCAGCGTATTGGTGATAGCGGCACAAGAGACCCAGTACTTC
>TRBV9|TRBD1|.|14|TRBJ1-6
CASSAPGQGQILHF
TGTGCCAGCAGCGCTCCGGGACAGGGTCAAATCCTCCACTTT
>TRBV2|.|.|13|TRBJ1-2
CASSVLQGYGYTF
TGTGCCAGCAGTGTATTGCAGGGCTATGGCTACACCTTC
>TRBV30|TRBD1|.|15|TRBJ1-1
CAWDRQGATNTEAFF
TGTGCCTGGGACCGCCAGGGGGCGACGAACACTGAAGCTTTCTTT